This T cell receptor beta chain was retrieved from a study of CD8+ T cells in alopecia areata. Study-wide results and limits: Just one nonresponder means the tie between baseline CD8+ expansion and response stays uncertain.

Treatment specified: oral pan-JAK inhibitor, 5-10 mg twice daily. The sorting of PBMCs gave CD4+ and CD8+ T cells. The V gene's germline CDR1 is SNHLY and CDR2 FYNNEI. CDR3 size: 15 residues. V gave up 7 bases and J gave up 10 bases; unmatched junction bases: 15. It was cDNA, reverse transcribed from extracted RNA, that served as the sequencing template. Produced via immunoSEQ multiplex PCR; TCRdb's table is partial and in-frame only. The sample yields some 190,000 clones, under 70% seen once. In regard to this clone: Its antigen is unknown.

This chain joins TRBV2 and TRBJ2-3; TRBD2 agrees at 9 bases. The specimen was CD4+ T cells sorted from blood, collected at week 44, from a patient treated with tofacitinib. This TCR was recovered from a human donor with alopecia areata. The CDR3: CASTQSGTSSRPQYF. In nucleotides, the CDR3 is TGTGCCAGCACGCAGAGCGGGACTAGCTCTCGGCCGCAGTATTTT.